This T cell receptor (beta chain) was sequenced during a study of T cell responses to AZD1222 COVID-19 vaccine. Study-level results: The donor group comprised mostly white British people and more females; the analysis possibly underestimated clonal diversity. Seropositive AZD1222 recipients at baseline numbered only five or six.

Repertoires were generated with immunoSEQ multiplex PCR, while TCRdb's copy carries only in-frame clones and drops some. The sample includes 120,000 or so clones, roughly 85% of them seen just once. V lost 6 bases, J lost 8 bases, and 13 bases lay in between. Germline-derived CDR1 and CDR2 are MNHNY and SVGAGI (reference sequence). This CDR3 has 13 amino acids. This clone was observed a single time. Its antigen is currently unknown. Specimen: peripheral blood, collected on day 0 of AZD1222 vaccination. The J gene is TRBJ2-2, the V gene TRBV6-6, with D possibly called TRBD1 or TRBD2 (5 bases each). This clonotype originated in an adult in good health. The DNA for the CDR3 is TGTGCCAGCAGCGGGGCGATGATGGGGGAGCTGTTTTTT. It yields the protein CASSGAMMGELFF.